This T cell receptor beta chain was recovered during a study of blood T cell repertoires in COVID-19. Study-level background: The United States, Italy and Spain supplied acute and convalescent COVID-19 samples.

This CDR3 contains 15 residues. With 1 base clipped from V and 4 bases from J, the junction kept 6 bases outside the gene matches. CDR1 SEHNR and CDR2 FQNEAQ come from the germline V gene (reference sequence). The table came from immunoSEQ multiplex PCR; TCRdb's copy has only in-frame clones and leaves some out. Of almost 250,000 clones listed, 85% are singletons. This TCR came from a woman between 45 and 60 years old with acute COVID-19. Sequenced: PBMCs or T cells enriched from blood (not recorded which). The chain is built from TRBV7-9 and TRBJ1-1, with TRBD1 identical over 7 bases. CDR3 DNA sequence: TGTGCCAGCAGCTTAGATAAGGGGGCAGGCACTGAAGCTTTCTTT. It yields the protein CASSLDKGAGTEAFF.